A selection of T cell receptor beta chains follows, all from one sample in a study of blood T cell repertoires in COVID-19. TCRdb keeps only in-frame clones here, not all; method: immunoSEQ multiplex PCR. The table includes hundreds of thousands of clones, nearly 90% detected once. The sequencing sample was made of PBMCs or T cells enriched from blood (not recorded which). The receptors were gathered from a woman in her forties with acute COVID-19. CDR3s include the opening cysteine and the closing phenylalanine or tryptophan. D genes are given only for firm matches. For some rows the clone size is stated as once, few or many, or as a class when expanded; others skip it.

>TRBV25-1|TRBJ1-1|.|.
TGTGCCAGCAGTGAGCCGGGCACTGAAGCTTTCTTT
CASSEPGTEAFF
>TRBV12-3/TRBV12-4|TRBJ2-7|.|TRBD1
TGTGCCAGCAGTTCGACAGGGGGCGGCGAGCAGTACTTC
CASSSTGGGEQYF
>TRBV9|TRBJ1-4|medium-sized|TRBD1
TGTGCCAGCAGCACCGGGACAGGGGATGAAAAACTGTTTTTT
CASSTGTGDEKLFF
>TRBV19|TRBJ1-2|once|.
TGTGCCAGTAGTATCTACCCCACAGGGTTTGGATGGAATGGCTACACCTTC
CASSIYPTGFGWNGYTF
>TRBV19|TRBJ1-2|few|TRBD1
TGTGCCAGTACCGTTGACAGGGACTATGGCTACACCTTC
CASTVDRDYGYTF
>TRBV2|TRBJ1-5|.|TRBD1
TGTGCCAGCAAGTACGGTATGGGAAGACAGGGAGTAAATCAGCCCCAGCATTTT
CASKYGMGRQGVNQPQHF
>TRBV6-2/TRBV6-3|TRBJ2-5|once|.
TGTGCCAGCAGCGCTAAACAGGTTGGTGTGGAGACCCAGTACTTC
CASSAKQVGVETQYF
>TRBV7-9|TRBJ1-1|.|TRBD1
TGTGCCAGCAGCTTGGGACAGGGAGTTTTCATAGCGACTGAAGCTTTCTTT
CASSLGQGVFIATEAFF
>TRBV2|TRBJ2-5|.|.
TGTGCCACAGAGGGTCGGGAGCAAGAGACCCAGTACTTC
CATEGREQETQYF
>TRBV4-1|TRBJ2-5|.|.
TGCGCCAGCAGCCAAGGGGTGAGCGTAGCGGAAGAGACCCAGTACTTC
CASSQGVSVAEETQYF
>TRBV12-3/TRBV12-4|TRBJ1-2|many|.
TGTGCCAGCAGGGGGGACACCGGTTATGGCTACACCTTC
CASRGDTGYGYTF
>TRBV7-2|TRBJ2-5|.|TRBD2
TGTGCCAGCAGCGGCCCGGGGGGACTAGCGGGGGAGACCCAGTACTTC
CASSGPGGLAGETQYF
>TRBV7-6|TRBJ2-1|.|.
TGTGCCAGCAGCTTAGCGAGGGGGAATGAGCAGTTCTTC
CASSLARGNEQFF
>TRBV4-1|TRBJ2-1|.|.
TGCGCCAGCAGCCAAGATCCCGGGGGAAATGAGCAGTTCTTC
CASSQDPGGNEQFF
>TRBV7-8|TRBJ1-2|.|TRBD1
TGTGCCAGCAGCCTATGGACAGGCTATAATGGCTACACCTTC
CASSLWTGYNGYTF
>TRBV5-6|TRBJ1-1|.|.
TGTGCCAGCAGCTTCAGGGGACTGAACACTGAAGCTTTCTTT
CASSFRGLNTEAFF
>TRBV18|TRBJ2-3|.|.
TGTGCCAGCTCACCCCAGGCGACAGGATCAGATACGCAGTATTTT
CASSPQATGSDTQYF
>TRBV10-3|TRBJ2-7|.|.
TGTGCCATCAGTGACCAAGGGGGGGGCCCCTCCTACGAGCAGTACTTC
CAISDQGGGPSYEQYF
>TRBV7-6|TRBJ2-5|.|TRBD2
TGTGCCAGCAGCTTATCCCGCAGCGGGGGGGCGTACCAAGAGACCCAGTACTTC
CASSLSRSGGAYQETQYF
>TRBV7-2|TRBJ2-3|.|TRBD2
TGTGCCAGCTATCTACGCGGGGGGCCCGAGGGAGATACGCAGTATTTT
CASYLRGGPEGDTQYF
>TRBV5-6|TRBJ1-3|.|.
TGTGCCAGCAGCTTCTGGGTCCAGAGGGCAACCCCTGGAAACACCATATATTTT
CASSFWVQRATPGNTIYF
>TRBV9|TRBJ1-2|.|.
TGTGCCAGCAGCGATTCCCCACGCGGGTATGGAGGCTACACCTTC
CASSDSPRGYGGYTF
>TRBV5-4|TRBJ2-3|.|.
TGTGCCAGCAGCCTACGGGAGAGACCAACAGATACGCAGTATTTT
CASSLRERPTDTQYF
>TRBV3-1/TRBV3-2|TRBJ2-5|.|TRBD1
TGTGCCAGCACCTCAGGGGGCTGGGAGACCCAGTACTTC
CASTSGGWETQYF
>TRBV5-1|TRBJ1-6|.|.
TGCGCCAGCAGCTTGGGGTACCGACAGACACATAATTCACCCCTCCACTTT
CASSLGYRQTHNSPLHF
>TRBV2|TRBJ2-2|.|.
TGTGCCAGCAGTGTCTTTCGTTTTGGGGGCGAGGCCGGGGAGCTGTTTTTT
CASSVFRFGGEAGELFF
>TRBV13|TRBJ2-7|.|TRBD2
TGTGCCAGCAGCTTAGGGACTAGCGGGGGGGACGAGCAGTACTTC
CASSLGTSGGDEQYF
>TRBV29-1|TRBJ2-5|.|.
TGCAGCGTGGTGCCAGGGGCCCAAGAGACCCAGTACTTC
CSVVPGAQETQYF
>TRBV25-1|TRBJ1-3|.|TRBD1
TGTGCCAGCAGTGACGACAGGGTTAGCTCTGGAAACACCATATATTTT
CASSDDRVSSGNTIYF
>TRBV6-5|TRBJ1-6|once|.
TGTGCCAGCAGATTGACAGAAAATAATTCACCCCTCCACTTT
CASRLTENNSPLHF
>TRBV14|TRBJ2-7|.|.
TGTGCCAGCAGCCAAATGTACTGGGGGCAATACGAGCAGTACTTC
CASSQMYWGQYEQYF
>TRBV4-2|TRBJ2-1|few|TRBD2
TGTGCCAGCAGCGACCTAGCGGGGGCCTCCAATGAGCAGTTCTTC
CASSDLAGASNEQFF
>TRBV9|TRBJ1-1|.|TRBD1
TGTGCCAGCAGCGTAGGAGGGACAGGGAACACTGAAGCTTTCTTT
CASSVGGTGNTEAFF
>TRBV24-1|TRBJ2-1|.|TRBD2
TGTGCCACCAGTGATTTAAGGTTTCTCGGACTAGCGGGGGGGCCGCTCTACAATGAGCAGTTCTTC
CATSDLRFLGLAGGPLYNEQFF
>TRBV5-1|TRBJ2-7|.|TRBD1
TGCGCCAGCAGCCTAAGACAGGGGTACGACGAGCAGTACTTC
CASSLRQGYDEQYF
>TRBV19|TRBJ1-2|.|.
TGTGCCAGTAGTCCTCAATTCGGAGCCGGCTACACCTTC
CASSPQFGAGYTF
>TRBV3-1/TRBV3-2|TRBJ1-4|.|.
TGTGCCAGCAGCCAAGTCCTTTCGTTCGGACAGACTAATGAAAAACTGTTTTTT
CASSQVLSFGQTNEKLFF
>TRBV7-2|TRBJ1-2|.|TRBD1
TGTGCCAGCAGCCTCACACCGGGACAGGGGTATGGCTACACCTTC
CASSLTPGQGYGYTF
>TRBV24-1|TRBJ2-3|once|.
TGTGCCACCAGTGACCCCCGCCGGAGCACAGATACGCAGTATTTT
CATSDPRRSTDTQYF
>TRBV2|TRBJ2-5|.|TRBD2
TGTGCCAGCAGTGATTGGGTAGCGGGGGAGGAGACCCAGTACTTC
CASSDWVAGEETQYF
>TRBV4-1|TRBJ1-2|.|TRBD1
TGCGCCAGCAGCCAAGAGCAGGGGGATGGCTACACCTTC
CASSQEQGDGYTF
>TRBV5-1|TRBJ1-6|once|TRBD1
TGCGCCAGCAGCGAAAATGGACAGGGCCTCCACTTT
CASSENGQGLHF
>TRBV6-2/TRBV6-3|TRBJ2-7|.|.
TGTGCCAGCAGTTACTCGAGGTTTCCCTACGAGCAGTACTTC
CASSYSRFPYEQYF
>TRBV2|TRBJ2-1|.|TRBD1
TGTGCCAGCACTTTTACAGGGGTGAATTACAATGAGCAGTTCTTC
CASTFTGVNYNEQFF
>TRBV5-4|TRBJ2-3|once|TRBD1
TGTGCCAGCAGCTTGGCCGGGACAGGGCTAGATACGCAGTATTTT
CASSLAGTGLDTQYF
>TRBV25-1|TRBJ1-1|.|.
TGTGCCAGCAGTGAAGGACAGAGCTATGAAGCTTTCTTT
CASSEGQSYEAFF
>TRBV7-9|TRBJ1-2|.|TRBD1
TGTGCCAGCAGCTTAGGGACAGGGAACTATGGCTACACCTTC
CASSLGTGNYGYTF
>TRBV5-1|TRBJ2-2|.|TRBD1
TGCGCCAGCGGCGAGAACCCTACCGGGACAGGGGGATCCGGGGAGCTGTTTTTT
CASGENPTGTGGSGELFF
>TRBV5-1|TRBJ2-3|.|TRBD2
TGCGCCAGCAGCTTGGGAGCGGGGTGGAGCACAGATACGCAGTATTTT
CASSLGAGWSTDTQYF
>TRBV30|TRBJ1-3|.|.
TGTGCCGGCGGTCGCTCTGGAAACACCATATATTTT
CAGGRSGNTIYF
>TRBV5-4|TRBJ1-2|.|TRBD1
TGTGCCAGCAGACCACAGGGGGCGTATGGCTACACCTTC
CASRPQGAYGYTF
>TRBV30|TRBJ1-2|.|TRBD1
TGTGCCTGGAGTGCAACGGGACAGGGCCTCTATGGCTACACCTTC
CAWSATGQGLYGYTF
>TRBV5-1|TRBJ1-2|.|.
TGCGCCAGCAGCTTGGGAGCGGGTTATGGCTACACCTTC
CASSLGAGYGYTF
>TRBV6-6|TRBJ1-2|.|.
TGTGCCAGCAGTTCCCAGAACTATGGCTACACCTTC
CASSSQNYGYTF
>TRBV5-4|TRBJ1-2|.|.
TGTGCCAGCAGCTTGGCACAGGGTGATGGCTACACCTTC
CASSLAQGDGYTF
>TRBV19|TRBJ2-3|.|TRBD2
TGTGCCAGTAGTACCAGCGGGGGGGCAGATACGCAGTATTTT
CASSTSGGADTQYF